The 25 T cell receptor beta chains below were found in one sample sequenced in a study of CXCR3-negative and CXCR3-positive naive CD8 T cells (dated by TCRdb to the late 2010s). The sequencer was a NextSeq 550. The Human TCR Profiling Kit (MiLaboratory) was used to prepare UMI-labeled 5' RACE TRB cDNA libraries. TCRdb reprocessed the reads and assigns one entry to each CDR3 protein sequence, leaving out DNA. The record for this sample contains roughly 5,000 distinct CDR3 sequences. Of the sample, about 2.2% is held by the ten largest clones. What the work shows at the level of the full study, not this receptor alone: TRB CDR3s from CXCR3-positive naive cells showed higher hydrophobicity (lower Kidera factor 4), lower energy, and higher strength and volume indices than CXCR3-negative naive cells.

These receptors lack a known antigen. Sequenced sample: naive CXCR3+ CD8+ T cells from blood. The cell subset or site label here, explained by the study, means: CD45RO-CCR7+CD27+CD95- naive CD8+ T cells expressing CXCR3 (TNR3+). Receptors were obtained from a human donor in good health. Some clones in this sample may be carry-over from other donors' samples.

This chain joins TRBV27 and TRBJ1-5; TCRdb's D call of TRBD1 is untestable without DNA. This CDR3 has 14 amino acids. Germline V CDR1 and CDR2: MNHEY, SMNVEV (reference sequence). The CDR3: CASSLGGFNQPQHF.

This clonotype is deemed medium-sized by its frequency. The J gene is TRBJ2-7, the V gene TRBV7-9; TCRdb gives TRBD1 as the D gene, but with no DNA this cannot be confirmed. The CDR3 is 14 amino acids. Germline CDR1 reads SEHNR; CDR2 reads FQNEAQ (reference sequence). The CDR3 spells CASSSSQGIYEQYF.

According to its frequency, this clonotype is medium-sized. The chain employs TRBV29-1 and TRBJ2-2. Germline CDR1 is SQVTM and CDR2 is ANQGSEA. The CDR3 is 13 amino acids. The CDR3 sequence: CSVMLGETGELFF.

The V and J genes are TRBV29-1 and TRBJ2-7. Looked up from germline, CDR1 is SQVTM and CDR2 is ANQGSEA. The CDR3 has 13 amino acids. CDR3 loop: CSVGGSRSYEQYF.

Frequency places this clonotype as medium-sized. The V gene is TRBV5-6, the J gene TRBJ1-2. Per germline, CDR1 SGHDT and CDR2 YYEEEE. The CDR3 runs 15 residues. The CDR3 sequence is CASSFAGQLPPDYTF.

The chain carries TRBV27 and TRBJ2-5; TCRdb designates TRBD1, a call that cannot be tested without DNA. This CDR3 contains 15 residues. Looked up from germline, CDR1 is MNHEY and CDR2 is SMNVEV (reference sequence). The CDR3 reads CASSPTRDNQETQYF.

The chain carries TRBV9 and TRBJ1-2; TCRdb selects TRBD1, and the lack of DNA leaves this call unchecked. CDR1 and CDR2 from the germline V gene are SGDLS and YYNGEE. This CDR3 has 16 residues. CDR3 protein: CASSGRAATGDYGYTF. The full variable domain, rest sourced from reference TRBV9 and TRBJ1-2, is DSGVTQTPKHLITATGQRVTLRCSPRSGDLSVYWYQQSLDQGLQFLIQYYNGEERAKGNILERFSAQQFPDLHSELNLSSLELGDSALYFCASSGRAATGDYGYTFGSGTRLTVV.

Considering frequency, this clonotype is medium-sized. This chain connects TRBV29-1 to TRBJ2-1; without DNA, the TCRdb call of TRBD1 cannot be checked. Germline CDR1 SQVTM, CDR2 ANQGSEA. The CDR3 has 13 amino acids. The CDR3 reads CSLEGGSYNEQFF.

V usage is TRBV7-9 and J usage is TRBJ2-5; TCRdb calls TRBD2, which cannot be checked without DNA. CDR1 and CDR2 (germline): SEHNR, FQNEAQ (reference sequence). CDR3 length equals 18 residues. This chain's CDR3 is CASSFLMTSGTTQETQYF.

This chain connects TRBV6-5 to TRBJ2-7; TCRdb picks TRBD2, but there is no DNA to check that call. Per germline, CDR1 MNHEY and CDR2 SVGAGI. The CDR3 consists of 12 residues. The CDR3 loop reads CASMQAGYEQYF.

V is TRBV29-1 and J is TRBJ2-3; the D gene TCRdb calls, TRBD2, cannot be checked with no DNA. The germline gives CDR1 SQVTM, CDR2 ANQGSEA. The CDR3 runs to 12 residues. CDR3 amino acids: CSVVRAPDTQYF.

By frequency, this clonotype is medium-sized. This chain uses TRBV21-1 with TRBJ2-5; absent DNA, TCRdb's TRBD2 call cannot be checked. TRBV21-1 is a listed pseudogene. This CDR3 spans 19 amino acids. The CDR3 protein is CASSSNPSGSLEKQETQYF.

The chain employs TRBV29-1 and TRBJ2-7; absent DNA, TCRdb's TRBD1 call cannot be checked. Germline CDR1 SQVTM, CDR2 ANQGSEA. The CDR3 has 14 amino acids. The CDR3 is CSVEGGAGSYEQYF.

The chain has TRBV29-1 and TRBJ2-7; without DNA, the TCRdb call of TRBD2 cannot be checked. This CDR3 is built from 13 residues. Germline assignment: CDR1 SQVTM and CDR2 ANQGSEA. The CDR3 loop is CSVALAGPYEQYF.

The chain joins TRBV29-1 to TRBJ1-5. The CDR3 has 14 amino acids. Germline loops: CDR1 SQVTM, CDR2 ANQGSEA. The CDR3 loop reads CSAIFPNSNQPQHF.

The chain has TRBV20-1 and TRBJ2-5; TCRdb gives TRBD1 as the D gene, but with no DNA this cannot be confirmed. Germline-derived CDR1 and CDR2 are DFQATT and SNEGSKA (reference sequence). This CDR3 is built from 17 residues. CDR3 in amino acids: CSARVPGQGIPGETQYF.

V gene TRBV7-9 combines with J gene TRBJ1-1; there is no DNA to check the TCRdb D call of TRBD1. CDR1 SEHNR and CDR2 FQNEAQ come from the germline V gene (reference sequence). This CDR3 is built from 14 residues. The CDR3 sequence: CASSLAPGNTEAFF.

The rearrangement links TRBV3-1 to TRBJ2-7; no DNA is available, so the TRBD2 call from TCRdb remains unchecked. CDR1 LGHDT and CDR2 YNNKEL come from the germline V gene (reference sequence). The CDR3 runs 16 residues. CDR3 sequence: CASSHGSGTWAYEQYF.

The J gene is TRBJ1-1, the V gene TRBV7-2. Germline V gene lookup returns CDR1 SGHTA and CDR2 FQGNSA. The CDR3 length is 12 residues. The CDR3 loop reads CASSLLDTEAFF.

The chain couples TRBV21-1 to TRBJ1-4; lacking DNA, the TRBD1 call made by TCRdb goes unchecked. TRBV21-1 is designated a pseudogene. The CDR3 is 18 residues long. This chain's CDR3 is CASSKWGDILSRSEKLFF.

By frequency, this clonotype is medium-sized. The CDR3: CASSARLAGTDTQYF. The V gene is TRBV2, the J gene TRBJ2-3; TCRdb's D gene call, TRBD2, goes unchecked for lack of DNA. This CDR3 contains 15 residues. In germline, CDR1 is SNHLY, CDR2 FYNNEI.

This clonotype registers medium-sized by frequency. The chain links TRBV7-2 to TRBJ2-3; checking the TCRdb D call of TRBD2 is not possible without DNA. The CDR3 is made up of 17 amino acids. CDR1 and CDR2 from the germline V gene are SGHTA and FQGNSA. The CDR3 loop is CASSLGGGNRRTDTQYF.

The chain joins TRBV6-5 to TRBJ2-1; TCRdb lists TRBD1, though no DNA is available to test this call. This CDR3 has 11 residues. Germline V gives CDR1 MNHEY, CDR2 SVGAGI. The CDR3 region is CASEGYNEQFF.

CDR3 sequence reads: CASSSAGAGEKLFF. V and J are TRBV13 and TRBJ1-4; the TRBD1 assignment by TCRdb is unverifiable without DNA. The CDR3 sequence is 14 residues long. CDR1 is PRHDT, CDR2 FYEKMQ, per germline (reference sequence).

This chain links TRBV5-4 with TRBJ2-5; without DNA, the TCRdb call of TRBD2 cannot be checked. The CDR3 runs to 15 residues. Germline-derived CDR1 and CDR2 are SGHNT and YYREEE (reference sequence). CDR3 loop: CASSSAGILAETQYF. The full variable domain, with the rest looked up from reference TRBV5-4 and TRBJ2-5, is ETGVTQSPTHLIKTRGQQVTLRCSSQSGHNTVSWYQQALGQGPQFIFQYYREEENGRGNFPPRFSGLQFPNYSSELNVNALELDDSALYLCASSSAGILAETQYFGPGTRLLVL.